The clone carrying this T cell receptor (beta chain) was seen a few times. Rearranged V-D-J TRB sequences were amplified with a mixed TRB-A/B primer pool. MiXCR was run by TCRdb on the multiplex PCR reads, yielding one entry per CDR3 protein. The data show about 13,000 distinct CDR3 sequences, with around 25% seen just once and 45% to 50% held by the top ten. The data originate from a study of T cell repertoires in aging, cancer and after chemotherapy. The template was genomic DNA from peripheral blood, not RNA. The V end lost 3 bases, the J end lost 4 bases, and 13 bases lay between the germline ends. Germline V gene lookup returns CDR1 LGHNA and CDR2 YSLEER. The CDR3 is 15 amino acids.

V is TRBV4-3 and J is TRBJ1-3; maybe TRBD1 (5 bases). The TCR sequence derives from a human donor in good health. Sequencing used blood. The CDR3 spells CASSQPGGAGNTIYF. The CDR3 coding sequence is TGCGCCAGCAGCCAGCCTGGTGGGGCAGGAAACACCATATATTTT.